This TCR beta chain was retrieved from a study of CD8+ T cells in alopecia areata. About this clone itself: As yet, its antigen is unknown.

Treatment indicated: oral pan-JAK inhibitor, 5-10 mg twice daily. cDNA reverse transcribed from extracted RNA served as the sequencing template. The repertoire was sequenced with immunoSEQ multiplex PCR; TCRdb's copy has only in-frame clones and lacks some. The sample has about 200,000 clones; 35% to 40% are singletons. General study results and limits: Many expanded lesional clones persisted in scalp and blood during tofacitinib.

The sample consisted of CD4+ T cells sorted from blood, taken at approximately week 34, from a patient treated with tofacitinib. This clonotype was obtained from a human donor with alopecia areata.

The CDR3 region has the DNA TGTGCCAGCACAGGGGAAGAGACCCAGTACTTC. Translation: CASTGEETQYF. The genes are TRBV6-6 and TRBJ2-5, with D possibly matching TRBD1 (6 bases). CDR1 and CDR2 from the germline V gene are MNHNY and SVGAGI (reference sequence). The germline V and J ends were trimmed by 7 bases and 3 bases, with 6 bases remaining between them. There are 11 residues in the CDR3.